Each of the 21 T cell receptor beta chains below was sequenced from the same sample in a study of blood T cell repertoires in COVID-19. Measured with immunoSEQ multiplex PCR; TCRdb has only the in-frame clones, and not every one. The sample lists roughly 260,000 clones; 86% were seen once. Specimen: peripheral blood. These receptors were collected from a man between 40 and 49 years old who had recovered from COVID-19.

The CDR3 spells CASRLAGYSYNEQFF. CDR3 DNA sequence: TGTGCCAGCAGGCTAGCGGGGTACTCCTACAATGAGCAGTTCTTC. The gene calls are TRBV6-4 and TRBJ2-1; the match to TRBD2 covers 9 bases. The CDR3 has 15 residues. The V segment lost 6 bases and the J segment 0 bases; nucleotides outside the gene matches: 3. Germline V gives CDR1 MRHNA, CDR2 SNTAGT.

The V and J genes are TRBV10-3 and TRBJ2-6; D may be TRBD2 (6 bases). V shed 6 bases and J shed 0 bases, with 21 bases lying between them. This CDR3 has 19 residues. Germline assignment: CDR1 ENHRY and CDR2 SYGVKD. CDR3 bases: TGTGCCATCAGCGATACGACCCCTCTAGCGACCTCTGGGGCCAACGTCCTGACTTTC. It codes for CAISDTTPLATSGANVLTF.

The chain recombines TRBV5-4 with TRBJ2-3; 13 nucleotides agree with TRBD2. The V and J ends lost 4 bases and 5 bases, in that order; junction bases with no gene match: 10. The CDR3 has 17 residues. Germline-derived CDR1 and CDR2 are SGHNT and YYREEE (reference sequence). CDR3 nucleotides: TGTGCCAGCAGCCAATTCCGACTAGCGGGAGGTGTAGATACGCAGTATTTT. Protein: CASSQFRLAGGVDTQYF.

This sequence joins TRBV30 and TRBJ2-3; TRBD1 might be the D (5 bases). This CDR3 has 15 amino acids. V lost 0 bases to trimming and J lost 6 bases, with 16 bases between them. Germline V gives CDR1 GTSNPN, CDR2 SVGIG (reference sequence). The chain's CDR3 is CAWSVSRRSGDTQYF. CDR3 nucleotide sequence: TGTGCCTGGAGTGTATCCAGGCGCTCAGGGGATACGCAGTATTTT.

As DNA, the CDR3 is TGCAGTGCTAGTCCCCCGCCTAGCGGGAGAGATACGCAGTATTTT. This codes for CSASPPPSGRDTQYF. This sequence joins TRBV20-1 and TRBJ2-3, with 10 bases that match TRBD2. J lost 5 bases, V lost 3 bases, and 8 bases had no gene match. Germline CDR1 DFQATT, CDR2 SNEGSKA (reference sequence). The CDR3 is 15 residues long.

J is TRBJ1-5 and V is TRBV7-2; D call uncertain. This CDR3 comprises 15 residues. Between the trimmed V and J ends, which lost 2 bases and 2 bases, there was a span of 10 bases. Germline V CDR1 and CDR2: SGHTA, FQGNSA. This CDR3 reads CASSLMGVGNQPQHF. The CDR3 nucleotides are TGTGCCAGCAGCTTAATGGGAGTCGGCAATCAGCCCCAGCATTTT. The whole variable domain, remainder taken from reference TRBV7-2 and TRBJ1-5, is GAGVSQSPSNKVTEKGKDVELRCDPISGHTALYWYRQSLGQGLEFLIYFQGNSAPDKSGLPSDRFSAERTGGSVSTLTIQRTQQEDSAVYLCASSLMGVGNQPQHFGDGTRLSIL.

The genes are TRBV18 and TRBJ1-2; D perhaps matches TRBD1 (6 bases). The V end was cut by 3 bases, the J end by 0 bases, with 23 bases between. CDR1 and CDR2 (germline): KGHSH, LQKENI. The CDR3 has 19 amino acids. CDR3 nucleotides: TGTGCCAGCTCACCGGTACAGGGAGATTCCAGTTGGACTAACTATGGCTACACCTTC. This gives the protein CASSPVQGDSSWTNYGYTF.

The chain combines TRBV19 with TRBJ2-1; 7 positions match TRBD1. With V trimmed by 5 bases and J by 3 bases, 7 bases remained unmatched. In germline, CDR1 is LNHDA, CDR2 SQIVND (reference sequence). The CDR3 extends over 15 amino acids. CDR3 region: CASSPRTGIYNEQFF. The CDR3 DNA sequence: TGTGCCAGTAGTCCTCGGACAGGAATCTACAATGAGCAGTTCTTC.

CDR3 in DNA: TGTGCCAGCAGCGAGTCACAGGGCAACACTGAAGCTTTCTTT. Translated: CASSESQGNTEAFF. This chain uses TRBV9 with TRBJ1-1; tentative D call: TRBD1 (6 bases). From germline, CDR1 is SGDLS and CDR2 YYNGEE. The CDR3 runs 14 residues. The V end was cut by 3 bases, the J end by 2 bases, with 11 bases between. Based on the CDR3 plus reference TRBV9 and TRBJ1-1, the full variable domain is DSGVTQTPKHLITATGQRVTLRCSPRSGDLSVYWYQQSLDQGLQFLIQYYNGEERAKGNILERFSAQQFPDLHSELNLSSLELGDSALYFCASSESQGNTEAFFGQGTRLTVV.

This clone was seen a handful of times. This rearrangement joins TRBV10-3 to TRBJ2-2; a weak D match, TRBD2 (6 bases). Deletions cut 8 bases from V and 4 bases from J, with 17 bases between. Germline V lookup: CDR1 ENHRY, CDR2 SYGVKD. The CDR3 is made up of 15 amino acids. The CDR3 DNA reads as TGTGCCATCCCCGCCGAATCCGGGGGCACCGGGGAGCTGTTTTTT. It codes for CAIPAESGGTGELFF.

The gene calls are TRBV10-3 and TRBJ2-2; maybe TRBD2 (6 bases). Germline V gene sequence: CDR1 ENHRY, CDR2 SYGVKD. The CDR3 extends over 16 amino acids. The V and J ends lost 4 bases and 2 bases respectively, with 14 bases between them. This CDR3 reads CAISANRGLNTGELFF. The CDR3 bases are TGTGCCATCAGTGCCAACCGGGGACTTAACACCGGGGAGCTGTTTTTT.

This chain joins TRBV5-3 and TRBJ2-7; D is perhaps TRBD2 (7 bases). Being an ORF, TRBV5-3 has a function that is uncertain. Trimming shortened V by 0 bases and J by 3 bases, and 16 bases separated the two germline ends. The CDR3 covers 16 residues. The CDR3 DNA sequence: TGTGCCAGAAGCTTGGAAGGGGGGGAATTCCACTACGAGCAGTACTTC. The encoded protein is CARSLEGGEFHYEQYF.

The CDR3 bases are TGTGCCAGCAGTCACCTGGACAGGTTGAACACCGGGGAGCTGTTTTTT. Protein: CASSHLDRLNTGELFF. The rearrangement joins TRBV27 to TRBJ2-2, with 7 bases that match TRBD1. This CDR3 has 16 residues. The germline gives CDR1 MNHEY, CDR2 SMNVEV (reference sequence). After removal of 5 bases from V and 1 base from J, the junction contained 7 bases not matched to a gene.

J is TRBJ2-3 and V is TRBV4-3, with TRBD2 identical over 9 bases. V trimming: 4 bases; J trimming: 7 bases; junction bases outside the gene matches: 15. Per germline, CDR1 LGHNA and CDR2 YSLEER. The CDR3 loop spans 17 amino acids. The CDR3 DNA follows: TGCGCCAGCAGCCTACTTCCCAAGCGGGGGGTGAAAAATACGCAGTATTTT. Encoded protein: CASSLLPKRGVKNTQYF.

The V gene is TRBV9, the J gene TRBJ2-5, with 7 nucleotides matching TRBD1. The CDR3 length is 12 residues. J was trimmed by 2 bases and V by 7 bases; bases with no gene match: 2. Germline lookup yields CDR1 SGDLS and CDR2 YYNGEE. CDR3 bases: TGTGCCAGCGGACAGGATCAAGAGACCCAGTACTTC. Translating gives CASGQDQETQYF.

The chain carries TRBV5-6 and TRBJ1-2; 9 bases match TRBD1. The ends lost 3 bases at V and 4 bases at J; junction bases unmatched: 7. The CDR3 covers 15 residues. Germline CDR1 and CDR2: SGHDT and YYEEEE. CDR3 nucleotides: TGTGCCAGCAGCTCGTGGGACAGGGCCTCCTATGGCTACACCTTC. Residues: CASSSWDRASYGYTF. The full variable domain, rest sourced from reference TRBV5-6 and TRBJ1-2, is DAGVTQSPTHLIKTRGQQVTLRCSPKSGHDTVSWYQQALGQGPQFIFQYYEEEERQRGNFPDRFSGHQFPNYSSELNVNALLLGDSALYLCASSSWDRASYGYTFGSGTRLTVV.

The chain is built from TRBV6-5 and TRBJ1-1, with no clear D. The CDR3 extends over 15 amino acids. Trimming pared 4 bases from V and 0 bases from J, leaving 12 bases between. Germline CDR1 MNHEY, CDR2 SVGAGI. The CDR3 protein is CASSLIRRMNTEAFF. CDR3 sequence (DNA): TGTGCCAGCAGTTTAATCAGGAGGATGAACACTGAAGCTTTCTTT.

The chain recombines TRBV6-5 with TRBJ2-7; 12 positions agree with TRBD2. The CDR3 covers 16 residues. The germline gives CDR1 MNHEY, CDR2 SVGAGI. J was trimmed by 2 bases and V by 1 base; bases with no gene match: 3. Here the CDR3 reads CASSYYRLAGAYEQYF. CDR3 sequence (DNA): TGTGCCAGCAGTTACTACCGACTAGCGGGGGCCTACGAGCAGTACTTC.

The J gene is TRBJ2-1, the V gene TRBV6-5; 8 bases line up with TRBD2. CDR3 size: 16 residues. J gave up 4 bases and V 2 bases, and 7 bases lay outside the gene matches. Germline V CDR1 and CDR2: MNHEY, SVGAGI. The CDR3 DNA sequence: TGTGCCAGCAGTTACAGAGGACTAGCCGATTACAATGAGCAGTTCTTC. This gives the protein CASSYRGLADYNEQFF.

The chain uses TRBV27 and TRBJ2-6, with a possible D match to TRBD1 (5 bases). In germline, CDR1 is MNHEY, CDR2 SMNVEV (reference sequence). Trimming stripped 5 bases from V and 12 bases from J, with 14 bases between. The CDR3 length is 13 residues. The CDR3 DNA follows: TGTGCCAGCAGTAGCAGGGCGACCCCCGTCCTGACTTTC. Amino acids: CASSSRATPVLTF.

The CDR3 loop reads CASSHEAQRNEQFF. DNA for the CDR3: TGTGCCAGCAGCCATGAGGCACAACGTAATGAGCAGTTCTTC. This rearrangement joins TRBV14 to TRBJ2-1; no firm D call. V gave up 3 bases and J gave up 7 bases, with 13 bases separating them. Germline V gene lookup returns CDR1 SGHDN and CDR2 FVKESK. CDR3 length: 14 amino acids.